The 3 T cell receptor beta chains presented below share a single source sample, sequenced in a study of T cells in Graves' hyperthyroidism and ophthalmopathy. TCR beta CDR3 sequences were amplified from RNA transcripts. Using the HTBI primer set, a first-round RT-PCR was run on the TCR CDR3. TCRdb passed the multiplex PCR reads through MiXCR, listing each CDR3 protein once. The sample has over 700,000 distinct CDR3 sequences; around 40% are singletons. The sequenced sample consisted of blood. The receptors were gathered from a middle-aged woman with Graves' hyperthyroidism.

J is TRBJ1-1 and V is TRBV2, with D unresolved. The germline CDR1 and CDR2 sequences are SNHLY and FYNNEI. There are 10 residues in the CDR3. The V end lost 0 bases, the J end lost 10 bases, and 3 bases lay between the germline ends. CDR3: CASSEARAFF. The CDR3 nucleotides are TGTGCCAGCAGTGAAGCGAGAGCTTTCTTT.

This chain connects TRBV7-2 to TRBJ2-6, with TRBD2 matching over 9 bases. Losses at the gene ends were 4 bases for V and 2 bases for J; bases not matched to a gene: 12. The CDR3 has 19 amino acids. The germline CDR1 and CDR2 sequences are SGHTA and FQGNSA. The CDR3 reads CASSSGLVAGEPGANVLTF. CDR3 nucleotide sequence: TGTGCCAGCAGCTCAGGCCTAGTAGCGGGAGAACCTGGGGCCAACGTCCTGACTTTC.

This clonotype was observed a few times. The chain combines TRBV5-4 with TRBJ2-2; D unclear. V was trimmed by 4 bases and J by 1 base, leaving 8 bases between them. The CDR3 runs 14 residues. Germline lookup yields CDR1 SGHNT and CDR2 YYREEE (reference sequence). Here the CDR3 reads CASSHLLNTGELFF. The DNA for the CDR3 is TGTGCCAGCAGCCACCTTTTGAACACCGGGGAGCTGTTTTTT.